A selection of T cell receptor beta chains follows, all from one sample in a study of T-cell memory formation after mild COVID-19. TCRdb re-analysed the 5' RACE reads in MiXCR, keeping a single row per CDR3 protein. Of some 200,000 distinct CDR3 sequences in the sample, about 9.2% were seen once. Sequenced material: PBMCs or a T cell subset sorted from them (not recorded which). All receptors derive from a young man who had mild COVID-19 (a few samples of this study predate the infection). Cell type and time point are not known. The CDR3 runs from the conserved cysteine through the conserved F or W.

>TRBV6-5|TRBJ1-6
CASSYSKGYSPLHF
>TRBV28|TRBJ2-1
CAITGFQGNEQFF
>TRBV7-2|TRBJ1-6
CASSLDRGGNSPLHF
>TRBV20-1|TRBJ2-5
CSAREGTVQETQYF
>TRBV7-3|TRBJ1-1
CASTVRHFRMNTEAFF
>TRBV12-3/TRBV12-4|TRBJ2-3
CASTPMGGEPSPQYF
>TRBV28|TRBJ2-4
CASSSGRENIQYF
>TRBV5-1|TRBJ1-1
CASSLAADEMNTEAFF
>TRBV4-3|TRBJ2-3
CASSQDARTRDTQYF
>TRBV7-9|TRBJ1-1
CASSSPGGENTEAFF
>TRBV11-1|TRBJ1-1
CASNRDRTDTEAFF
>TRBV7-2|TRBJ2-3
CASSFRSGDTQYF
>TRBV6-2/TRBV6-3|TRBJ2-7
CASSYSYHFSGSYEQYF
>TRBV7-3|TRBJ2-2
CASSTGLPPGELFF
>TRBV5-1|TRBJ2-2
CASSPQGATGELFF
>TRBV7-2|TRBJ2-7
CASSSRLAGGSYEQYF
>TRBV5-1|TRBJ2-7
CASSRDPGVYEQYF
>TRBV18|TRBJ2-3
CASSPPSGGGRRYF
>TRBV19|TRBJ2-5
CASKTSGGASETQYF
>TRBV6-2/TRBV6-3|TRBJ2-2
CASSSTWWGSNTGELFF
>TRBV5-1|TRBJ2-2
CASRDGAGELFF
>TRBV7-2|TRBJ1-3
CASSLGTGNTIYF
>TRBV5-6|TRBJ2-5
CASSRMTEETQYF
>TRBV4-2|TRBJ1-2
CASSQDYKNYGYTF
>TRBV7-2|TRBJ1-6
CASSLAGTATNSPLHF
>TRBV5-1|TRBJ2-7
CASSFDYYEQYF
>TRBV5-1|TRBJ1-2
CASSGIRDNYGYTF
>TRBV5-1|TRBJ1-2
CASSLDQRRGNYGYTF
>TRBV5-1|TRBJ1-6
CASSSYPGGESPLHF
>TRBV11-2|TRBJ2-1
CASSSRPGENEQFF
>TRBV7-7|TRBJ2-1
CASSADRGRQFF
>TRBV10-3|TRBJ1-2
CAVSREAGGYTF
>TRBV6-5|TRBJ2-2
CASSYSLTGATGELFF
>TRBV6-6|TRBJ2-5
CASTDRYQETQYF
>TRBV7-9|TRBJ2-1
CASSAPGLADNEQFF
>TRBV21-1|TRBJ2-7
CASSNGRSYEQYF
>TRBV2|TRBJ1-2
CASREDYYGYTF
>TRBV11-2|TRBJ2-3
CASTLAGTADTQYF
>TRBV3-1|TRBJ1-1
CASSPPTNTEAFF
>TRBV6-2/TRBV6-3|TRBJ2-5
CASRSGQGETQYF
>TRBV7-2|TRBJ1-1
CASSSDRNTEAFF
>TRBV20-1|TRBJ2-1
CSADPSGTYNEQFF
>TRBV4-2|TRBJ2-3
CASSVAGLSTDTQYF
>TRBV7-9|TRBJ2-1
CASSIAGTTRNNEQFF